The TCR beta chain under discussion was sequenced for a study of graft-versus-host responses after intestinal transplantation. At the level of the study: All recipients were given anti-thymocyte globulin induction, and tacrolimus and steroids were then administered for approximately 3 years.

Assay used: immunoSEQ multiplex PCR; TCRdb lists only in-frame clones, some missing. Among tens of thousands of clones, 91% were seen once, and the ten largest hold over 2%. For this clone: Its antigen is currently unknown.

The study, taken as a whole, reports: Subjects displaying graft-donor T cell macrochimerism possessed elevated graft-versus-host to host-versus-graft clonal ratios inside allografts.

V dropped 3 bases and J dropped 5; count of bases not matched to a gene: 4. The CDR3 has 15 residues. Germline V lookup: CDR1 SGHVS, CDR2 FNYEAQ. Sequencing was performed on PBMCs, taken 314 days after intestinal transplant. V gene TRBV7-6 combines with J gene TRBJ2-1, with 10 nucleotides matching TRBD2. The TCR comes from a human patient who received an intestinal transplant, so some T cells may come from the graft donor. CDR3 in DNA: TGTGCCAGCAGCTTGGTAGCGGGAGGTGACAATGAGCAGTTCTTC. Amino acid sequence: CASSLVAGGDNEQFF.